The clone carrying this T cell receptor beta chain has at least ten counts. What it binds is not known. The sample originates from a study of early T cells in non-severe SARS-CoV-2 infection. About the study: The input, bulk RNA from unsorted whole blood, was sequenced, and chains were unpaired.

Per the germline V gene, CDR1 is WNHNN and CDR2 is SYGVQD (reference sequence). The V end was cut by 3 bases, the J end by 5 bases, with 20 bases between. The length of the CDR3 is 16 residues. Findings and caveats of the study: Reliance on VDJdb matching favored anti-spike CD8 responses; private and CD4 specificities were missed.

Individual cDNA molecules received unique molecular identifiers. From the 5' RACE reads, TCRdb called clonotypes with MiXCR, one entry per CDR3 protein. The repertoire holds fewer than 100,000 distinct CDR3 sequences, with 13% as singletons. Sequencing was performed on whole blood. The TCR was taken from an adult who was a healthcare worker with PCR-confirmed SARS-CoV-2 infection or an uninfected control (not recorded which). This chain joins TRBV10-1 and TRBJ2-7; perhaps TRBD1 as D (5 bases). This CDR3 is CASSDDLLDRRNEQYF. CDR3 nucleotides: TGCGCCAGCAGTGACGATCTTTTAGACAGACGAAACGAGCAGTACTTC.